This entry lists 17 T cell receptor beta chains sequenced from one sample in a study of cytomegalovirus exposure and HLA in healthy donors. It was with 60 Vbeta and 13 Jbeta primers that the PCR ran. Clones were sequenced by immunoSEQ multiplex PCR, and TCRdb holds only the in-frame ones, with some missing. The sample lists some 130,000 clones, approximately 79% occurring once. The material sequenced was PBMCs. These receptor sequences come from a middle-aged man in good health and CMV-seropositive.

The rearrangement joins TRBV4-1 to TRBJ2-6; 10 nucleotides match TRBD1. The junction had 6 bases not matched to a gene; V was cut back by 1 base and J by 0 bases. CDR1 MGHRA and CDR2 YSYEKL come from the germline V gene. The CDR3 loop spans 19 amino acids. The CDR3 DNA reads TGCGCCAGCAGCCAAGCAGCGGGACAGGGGTTCTCTGGGGCCAACGTCCTGACTTTC. It encodes CASSQAAGQGFSGANVLTF.

The rearrangement links TRBV5-1 to TRBJ2-5; a weak D match, TRBD1 (6 bases). This CDR3 has 13 residues. Trimming removed 3 bases at V and 0 bases at J, with 6 bases between. Germline assignment: CDR1 SGHRS and CDR2 YFSETQ. CDR3 in amino acids: CASSWDNQETQYF. For the CDR3, the DNA is TGCGCCAGCAGCTGGGACAACCAAGAGACCCAGTACTTC.

V is TRBV15 and J is TRBJ1-5; 8 nucleotides align to TRBD1. The CDR3 spans 17 residues. V trimming: 0 bases; J trimming: 7 bases; junction bases outside the gene matches: 11. The germline CDR1 and CDR2 sequences are LNHNV and YYDKDF (reference sequence). The CDR3, as DNA: TGTGCCACCAGCAGAGATCTTGGGACAGGACCAGTGCAGCCCCAGCATTTT. It specifies CATSRDLGTGPVQPQHF.

This chain uses TRBV19 with TRBJ1-1, with no clear D. Trimming cost V 3 bases and J 3 bases, with 14 bases left between them. The CDR3 totals 15 residues. CDR1 LNHDA and CDR2 SQIVND come from the germline V gene (reference sequence). Here the CDR3 DNA reads TGTGCCAGTAGTATTGGTACGGGAGCCTACACTGAAGCTTTCTTT. Protein product: CASSIGTGAYTEAFF.

The CDR3 DNA sequence: TGTGCCAGCAGCTTACGGTGGGGGGAATCGTTCTTC. Translating it yields CASSLRWGESFF. This chain connects TRBV7-2 to TRBJ2-1; the D gene is possibly TRBD2 (6 bases). This CDR3 contains 12 residues. The germline gives CDR1 SGHTA, CDR2 FQGNSA. Trimming removed 2 bases from V and 15 bases from J, with 14 bases in between.

The CDR3: CASSRGLGGNQPQHF. CDR3 nucleotides: TGTGCCAGCAGCCGGGGTCTAGGCGGCAATCAGCCCCAGCATTTT. The chain is built from TRBV11-2 and TRBJ1-5, with D hard to call. Trimming pared 5 bases from V and 2 bases from J, leaving 13 bases between. The CDR3 is 15 amino acids. In germline, CDR1 is SGHAT, CDR2 FQNNGV.

This clone was recorded a few times. The chain combines TRBV30 with TRBJ2-5; D may be TRBD2 (6 bases). The V end lost 0 bases, the J end lost 5 bases, and 16 bases lay between the germline ends. This CDR3 is built from 15 residues. Per germline, CDR1 GTSNPN and CDR2 SVGIG (reference sequence). This CDR3 reads CAWSVGQGSGETQYF. The CDR3 DNA reads as TGTGCCTGGAGTGTAGGGCAGGGCAGCGGGGAGACCCAGTACTTC. The entire variable domain, with the rest obtained from reference TRBV30 and TRBJ2-5, is as follows: SQTIHQWPATLVQPVGSPLSLECTVEGTSNPNLYWYRQAAGRGLQLLFYSVGIGQISSEVPQNLSASRPQDRQFILSSKKLLLSDSGFYLCAWSVGQGSGETQYFGPGTRLLVL.

The V and J genes are TRBV5-5 and TRBJ2-1; 8 bases fit TRBD1. Germline V CDR1 and CDR2: SGHKS, YYEKEE (reference sequence). This CDR3 region has 15 residues. J lost 5 bases, V lost 1 base, and 5 bases had no gene match. CDR3 residues: CASSLTGGSDNEQFF. The CDR3 DNA reads TGTGCCAGCAGCTTGACAGGGGGATCGGACAATGAGCAGTTCTTC.

This chain links TRBV5-4 with TRBJ1-1; no clear D. The CDR3 runs 13 residues. V shed 0 bases and J shed 3 bases, with 6 bases lying between them. CDR1 is SGHNT, CDR2 YYREEE, per germline (reference sequence). The DNA for the CDR3 is TGTGCCAGCAGCTTGGTAGTGGACACTGAAGCTTTCTTT. Its translation: CASSLVVDTEAFF.

The rearrangement uses TRBV5-1 and TRBJ2-6; 8 nucleotides match TRBD1. The ends lost 4 bases at V and 4 bases at J; junction bases unmatched: 28. Germline CDR1 reads SGHRS; CDR2 reads YFSETQ. The CDR3 runs to 23 residues. The CDR3 DNA reads as TGCGCCAGCAGCCCTACAGCACAAATACCCGGACAGGGCCTAGAATCCGGGGCCAACGTCCTGACTTTC. Translating gives CASSPTAQIPGQGLESGANVLTF. The variable domain in full, with the rest retrieved from reference TRBV5-1 and TRBJ2-6, is KAGVTQTPRYLIKTRGQQVTLSCSPISGHRSVSWYQQTPGQGLQFLFEYFSETQRNKGNFPGRFSGRQFSNSRSEMNVSTLELGDSALYLCASSPTAQIPGQGLESGANVLTFGAGSRLTVL.

J is TRBJ1-4 and V is TRBV5-8, with D perhaps matching TRBD1 (6 bases). Trimming removed 6 bases at V and 8 bases at J, with 14 bases between. The CDR3 has 13 amino acids. Germline assignment: CDR1 SGHTS and CDR2 YDEGEE. Written as DNA, the CDR3 is TGTGCCAGCACAGGGGTCGAGTGGGAAAAACTGTTTTTT. Amino acid sequence: CASTGVEWEKLFF.

The genes are TRBV21-1 and TRBJ1-3. TRBV21-1 is a pseudogene segment. The CDR3 contains 17 residues. The CDR3 region has the DNA TGTGCCAGCAGCGCGGGGGGTAGACAGGTCTCTGGAAACACCATATATTTT. Translation gives CASSAGGRQVSGNTIYF.

V and J are TRBV15 and TRBJ2-7; D is perhaps TRBD1 (5 bases). The CDR3 runs 13 residues. Per germline, CDR1 LNHNV and CDR2 YYDKDF (reference sequence). The V and J ends lost 0 bases and 6 bases respectively, with 9 bases between them. The CDR3 here is CATSRDRTLEQYF. The CDR3 DNA is TGTGCCACCAGCAGAGATCGGACACTCGAGCAGTACTTC.

V is TRBV30 and J is TRBJ1-2; D gene unclear. Per germline, CDR1 GTSNPN and CDR2 SVGIG (reference sequence). CDR3 length equals 11 residues. Between the trimmed V and J ends, which lost 3 bases and 3 bases, there was a span of 5 bases. The CDR3 is CAWRTDYGYTF. The CDR3 DNA reads as TGTGCCTGGAGAACGGACTATGGCTACACCTTC.

The chain recombines TRBV6-1 with TRBJ2-5; maybe TRBD2 (7 bases). The J call is uncertain, as TRBJ2-7 better fits the DNA end. The V gene's germline CDR1 is MNHNS and CDR2 SASEGT. This CDR3 contains 14 residues. DNA for the CDR3: TGTGCCAGCAGTCCCCCAGGGGACTACTCCGAGCAGTACTTC. This codes for CASSPPGDYSEQYF.

The chain joins TRBV19 to TRBJ1-1; the D is unclear. This CDR3 contains 13 residues. CDR1 LNHDA and CDR2 SQIVND come from the germline V gene (reference sequence). Trimming removed 5 bases at V and 1 base at J, with 8 bases between. As DNA, the CDR3 is TGTGCCAGTAGTCAACAGAAGAACACTGAAGCTTTCTTT. Amino acid sequence: CASSQQKNTEAFF.

The CDR3 spells CASDRLAGGSGEQYF. The DNA of the CDR3 is TGTGCCAGTGATCGACTAGCGGGAGGCAGCGGCGAGCAGTACTTC. The chain is built from TRBV2 and TRBJ2-7; 13 bases map to TRBD2. The CDR3 is made up of 15 amino acids. V lost 9 bases to trimming and J lost 6 bases; unmatched junction nucleotides: 11. Germline CDR1 SNHLY, CDR2 FYNNEI.